This T cell receptor (beta chain) was profiled in a study of cytomegalovirus exposure and HLA in healthy donors. Points from the study as a whole: In a later analysis, TCR association rates varied by HLA locus: DRB1 most, HLA-C fewest.

In regard to this clone: Antigen unknown.

The length of the CDR3 is 16 residues. The J segment lost 3 bases and the V segment lost 4 bases, leaving 12 bases of the junction unmatched. Per the germline V gene, CDR1 is SGHRS and CDR2 is YFSETQ. The study ran its PCR with 60 Vbeta and 13 Jbeta primers. Sequencing used immunoSEQ multiplex PCR; TCRdb keeps in-frame clones, though not all of them. This table has 200,000 to 250,000 clones, about 79% appearing once. The genes are TRBV5-1 and TRBJ2-7; 8 bases align to TRBD1. The sequenced sample was PBMCs. The receptor was derived from a man younger than 35 in good health and CMV-seronegative. The CDR3 region has the DNA TGCGCCAGCAGCCTCGCTACCGGGACAGGAGTCTACGAGCAGTACTTC. This encodes CASSLATGTGVYEQYF.